The clone carrying this T cell receptor (beta chain) came up a few times. Its target is not known. Each CDR3 protein gets one entry after TCRdb re-called the reads with MiXCR. The profile covers about 110,000 distinct CDR3 sequences, with 10% appearing a single time and approximately 31% taken by the ten largest. These data belong to a study of T cell repertoires in cytomegalovirus infection. Looking at the study overall: CMV infection together with matching HLA type was indicated by public TCR beta signatures. Regarding the study as a whole: Adding up the frequency of public TCR beta families identified people who carried CMV plus the relevant HLA. What dominated the ex vivo response were HLA-C-restricted CMV-specific TCR beta clonotypes.

Germline-derived CDR1 and CDR2 are MNHEY and SMNVEV (reference sequence). There are 13 residues in the CDR3. Trimming cost V 7 bases and J 3 bases; bases outside gene matches: 2. The chain is built from TRBV27 and TRBJ2-7; 11 nucleotides align to TRBD2. The receptor comes from a human donor in good health (CMV status not recorded). Some clones in this sample may be carry-over from other donors' samples. Material: PBMCs, sequenced either directly or after in vitro stimulation (not recorded which). The CDR3 DNA is TGTGCCAGCACCGGGACTAGCGGCTACGAGCAGTACTTC. Encoded protein: CASTGTSGYEQYF.